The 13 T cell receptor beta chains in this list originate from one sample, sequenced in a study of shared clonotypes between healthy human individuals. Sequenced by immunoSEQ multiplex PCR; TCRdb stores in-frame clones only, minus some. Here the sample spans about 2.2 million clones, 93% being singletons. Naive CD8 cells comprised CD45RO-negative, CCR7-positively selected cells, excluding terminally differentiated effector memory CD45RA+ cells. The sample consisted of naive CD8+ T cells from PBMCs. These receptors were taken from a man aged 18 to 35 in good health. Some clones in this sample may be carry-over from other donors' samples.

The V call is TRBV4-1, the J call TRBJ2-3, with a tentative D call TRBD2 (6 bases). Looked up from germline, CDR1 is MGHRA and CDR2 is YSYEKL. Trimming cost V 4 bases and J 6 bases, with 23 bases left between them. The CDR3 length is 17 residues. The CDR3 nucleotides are TGCGCCAGCAGCCTCTTGATAGCGAGGGAGAGCGGGGATACGCAGTATTTT. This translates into CASSLLIARESGDTQYF.

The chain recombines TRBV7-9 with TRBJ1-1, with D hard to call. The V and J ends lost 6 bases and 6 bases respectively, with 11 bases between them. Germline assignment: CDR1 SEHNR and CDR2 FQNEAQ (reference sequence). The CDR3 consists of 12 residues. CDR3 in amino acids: CASRRRLAEAFF. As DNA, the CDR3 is TGTGCCAGCAGGCGCAGGTTGGCTGAAGCTTTCTTT.

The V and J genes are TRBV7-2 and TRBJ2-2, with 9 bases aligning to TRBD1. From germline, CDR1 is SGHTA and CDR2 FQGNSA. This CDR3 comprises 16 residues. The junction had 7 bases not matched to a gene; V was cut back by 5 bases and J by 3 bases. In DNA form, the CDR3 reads TGTGCCAGCAGCGGTAGGACAGGGGAGTACACCGGGGAGCTGTTTTTT. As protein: CASSGRTGEYTGELFF. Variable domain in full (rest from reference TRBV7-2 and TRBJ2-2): GAGVSQSPSNKVTEKGKDVELRCDPISGHTALYWYRQSLGQGLEFLIYFQGNSAPDKSGLPSDRFSAERTGGSVSTLTIQRTQQEDSAVYLCASSGRTGEYTGELFFGEGSRLTVL.

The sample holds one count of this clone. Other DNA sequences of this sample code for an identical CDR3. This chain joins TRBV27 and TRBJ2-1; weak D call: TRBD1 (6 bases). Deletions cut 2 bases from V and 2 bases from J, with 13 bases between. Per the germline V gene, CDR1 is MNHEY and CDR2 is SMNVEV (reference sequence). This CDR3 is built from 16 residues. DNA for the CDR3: TGTGCCAGCAGTTTAGCAGGGGAAGGACCCTACAATGAGCAGTTCTTC. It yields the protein CASSLAGEGPYNEQFF.

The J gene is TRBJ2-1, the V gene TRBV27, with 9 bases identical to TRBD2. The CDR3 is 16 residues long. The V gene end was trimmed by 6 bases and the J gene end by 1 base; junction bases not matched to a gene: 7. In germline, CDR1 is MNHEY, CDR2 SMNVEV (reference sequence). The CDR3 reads CASSPASGISYNEQFF. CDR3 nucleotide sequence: TGTGCCAGCAGCCCGGCTAGCGGGATATCCTACAATGAGCAGTTCTTC.

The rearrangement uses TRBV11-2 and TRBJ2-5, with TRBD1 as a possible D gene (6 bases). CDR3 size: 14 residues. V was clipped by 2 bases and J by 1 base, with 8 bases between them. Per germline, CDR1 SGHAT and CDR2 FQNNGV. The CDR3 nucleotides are TGTGCCAGCAGCTTATTCAGGGGCCAAGAGACCCAGTACTTC. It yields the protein CASSLFRGQETQYF.

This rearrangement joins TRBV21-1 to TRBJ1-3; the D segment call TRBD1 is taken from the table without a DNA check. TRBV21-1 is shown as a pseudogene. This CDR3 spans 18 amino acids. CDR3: CASSKGKEQLPSGNTIYF. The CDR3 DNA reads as TGTGCCAGCAGCAAAGGTAAGGAACAGCTCCCCTCTGGAAACACCATATATTTT.

The CDR3 is CAITGLAGGPVLEQYF. Here the CDR3 DNA reads TGTGCCATCACGGGACTAGCGGGAGGGCCAGTTCTCGAGCAGTACTTC. This chain connects TRBV2 to TRBJ2-7, with TRBD2 matching 16 bases. The CDR3 is 16 amino acids. With 10 bases clipped from V and 6 bases from J, the junction kept 12 bases outside the gene matches. Germline CDR1 is SNHLY and CDR2 is FYNNEI.

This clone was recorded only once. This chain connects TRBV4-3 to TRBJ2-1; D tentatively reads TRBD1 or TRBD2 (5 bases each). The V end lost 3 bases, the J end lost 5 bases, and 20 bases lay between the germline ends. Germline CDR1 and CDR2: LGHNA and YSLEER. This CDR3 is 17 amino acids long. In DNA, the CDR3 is TGCGCCAGCAGCCAGACGAAGAGGGGCTCAGCACACAATGAGCAGTTCTTC. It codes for CASSQTKRGSAHNEQFF.

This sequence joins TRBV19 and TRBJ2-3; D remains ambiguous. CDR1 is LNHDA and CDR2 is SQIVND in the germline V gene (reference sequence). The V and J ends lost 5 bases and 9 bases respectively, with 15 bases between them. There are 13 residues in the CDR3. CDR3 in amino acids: CASSPRIGETQYF. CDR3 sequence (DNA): TGTGCCAGTAGTCCTAGGATCGGCGAAACGCAGTATTTT.

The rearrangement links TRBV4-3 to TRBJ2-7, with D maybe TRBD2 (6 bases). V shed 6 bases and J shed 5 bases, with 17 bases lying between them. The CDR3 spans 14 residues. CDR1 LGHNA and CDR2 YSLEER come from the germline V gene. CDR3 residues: CASRPARGTNEQYF. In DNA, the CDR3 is TGCGCCAGCAGGCCCGCCCGGGGGACGAACGAGCAGTACTTC.

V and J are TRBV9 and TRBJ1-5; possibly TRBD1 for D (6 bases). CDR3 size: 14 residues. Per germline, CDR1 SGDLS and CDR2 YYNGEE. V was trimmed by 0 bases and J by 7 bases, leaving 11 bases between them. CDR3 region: CASSVDGGAQPQHF. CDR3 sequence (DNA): TGTGCCAGCAGCGTAGATGGGGGGGCACAGCCCCAGCATTTT.

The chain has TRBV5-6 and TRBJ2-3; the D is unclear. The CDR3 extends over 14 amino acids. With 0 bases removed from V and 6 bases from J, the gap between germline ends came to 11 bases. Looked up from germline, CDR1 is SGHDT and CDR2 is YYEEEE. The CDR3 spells CASSLVRVLDTQYF. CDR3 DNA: TGTGCCAGCAGCTTGGTTAGGGTCCTGGATACGCAGTATTTT.